This entry lists 24 T cell receptor beta chains sequenced from one sample in a study of T-cell reconstitution after alpha-beta-depleted transplantation in children. Unique molecular identifiers featured in how the TCRbeta library was prepared. In TCRdb, the PCR reads were re-called with MiXCR into one record per CDR3 protein. The sample comprises approximately 350,000 distinct CDR3 sequences, 10% of which are singletons, and less than 2.5% rests with the top ten. The sequenced sample was PBMCs from the stem cell graft donor, obtained from the stem cell graft. The receptor set was obtained from a human donor who donated a stem cell graft to a child with acute lymphoblastic leukemia.

This clonotype was seen only a few times. The chain combines TRBV4-3 with TRBJ2-7, with 8 nucleotides matching TRBD1. CDR1 and CDR2 (germline): LGHNA, YSLEER. J was trimmed by 7 bases and V by 4 bases; bases with no gene match: 12. This CDR3 contains 15 residues. CDR3 nucleotide sequence: TGCGCCAGCAGCCGAGGAAGCCAGGGGGCTAAGGAGCAGTACTTC. The encoded protein is CASSRGSQGAKEQYF.

This clonotype was found many times. This chain uses TRBV5-5 with TRBJ2-7; a weak D match, TRBD1 (6 bases). The CDR3 has 15 residues. V was pared by 2 bases and J by 5 bases, with 17 bases between. CDR1 SGHKS and CDR2 YYEKEE come from the germline V gene (reference sequence). CDR3 sequence (DNA): TGTGCCAGCAGCTTCCCCGACAGGAGAGGCAACGAGCAGTACTTC. Protein product: CASSFPDRRGNEQYF. Filled out from reference TRBV5-5 and TRBJ2-7, the complete variable domain reads DAGVTQSPTHLIKTRGQQVTLRCSPISGHKSVSWYQQVLGQGPQFIFQYYEKEERGRGNFPDRFSARQFPNYSSELNVNALLLGDSALYLCASSFPDRRGNEQYFGPGTRLTVT.

The V and J genes are TRBV4-3 and TRBJ2-7; either TRBD1 or TRBD2 may supply D (5 bases each). Trimming shortened V by 2 bases and J by 2 bases, and 10 bases separated the two germline ends. Germline CDR1 LGHNA, CDR2 YSLEER. This CDR3 comprises 14 residues. CDR3 bases: TGCGCCAGCAGCCAATGGGACGGGACCTACGAGCAGTACTTC. It codes for CASSQWDGTYEQYF.

This clonotype has a handful of counts. The chain is built from TRBV12-3 or TRBV12-4 and TRBJ2-4, with D possibly being TRBD1 or TRBD2 (6 bases each). The V gene lost 5 bases and the J gene lost 1 base, with 18 bases spanning the gap. The CDR3 is 17 residues long. The CDR3 sequence is CASSPVVGGAAKNIQYF. CDR3 nucleotide sequence: TGTGCCAGCAGTCCTGTCGTGGGGGGCGCCGCCAAAAACATTCAGTACTTC.

The chain uses TRBV4-1 and TRBJ2-1, with 12 bases aligning to TRBD2. CDR3 length equals 17 residues. The V gene's germline CDR1 is MGHRA and CDR2 YSYEKL. V shed 3 bases, J shed 2 bases, and the junction held 5 bases outside the gene matches. CDR3: CASSQATSGRTYNEQFF. CDR3 DNA sequence: TGCGCCAGCAGCCAGGCCACTAGCGGGAGGACCTACAATGAGCAGTTCTTC.

The rearrangement links TRBV12-3 or TRBV12-4 to TRBJ1-1, with D perhaps TRBD1 (5 bases). This CDR3 contains 13 residues. Trimming shortened V by 3 bases and J by 5 bases, and 10 bases separated the two germline ends. The CDR3 DNA reads TGTGCCAGCAGTTTCCCAGGGCAAACTGAAGCTTTCTTT. Amino acid sequence: CASSFPGQTEAFF.

This clonotype was counted at least ten times. The chain combines TRBV7-2 with TRBJ2-1; possibly TRBD2 for D (7 bases). Germline V gene lookup returns CDR1 SGHTA and CDR2 FQGNSA. Trimming took 5 bases from V and 5 from J, leaving 16 bases between them. The CDR3 contains 15 residues. CDR3 nucleotide sequence: TGTGCCAGCAGCCGACAAGGGGGGGGGGACAATGAGCAGTTCTTC. Translating gives CASSRQGGGDNEQFF. Drawing the rest from reference TRBV7-2 and TRBJ2-1, the complete variable domain is GAGVSQSPSNKVTEKGKDVELRCDPISGHTALYWYRQSLGQGLEFLIYFQGNSAPDKSGLPSDRFSAERTGGSVSTLTIQRTQQEDSAVYLCASSRQGGGDNEQFFGPGTRLTVL.

The sample holds many counts of this clonotype. The rearrangement links TRBV9 to TRBJ2-1; D gene ambiguous. The CDR3 runs 13 residues. In germline, CDR1 is SGDLS, CDR2 YYNGEE. V gave up 2 bases and J gave up 7 bases, with 10 bases separating them. DNA for the CDR3: TGTGCCAGCAGCGTCGGCCTCCTGAATGAGCAGTTCTTC. This codes for CASSVGLLNEQFF.

In its sample, this clonotype was seen many times. The chain recombines TRBV7-9 with TRBJ2-5; D not resolved. This CDR3 contains 15 residues. Per germline, CDR1 SEHNR and CDR2 FQNEAQ (reference sequence). The V gene lost 1 base and the J gene lost 5 bases, with 14 bases spanning the gap. The CDR3 DNA is TGTGCCAGCAGCTTAGGTTCTGGCCGTGCGGAGACCCAGTACTTC. Amino acid sequence: CASSLGSGRAETQYF.

The rearrangement links TRBV7-2 to TRBJ2-3; the match to TRBD2 covers 9 bases. The CDR3 contains 16 residues. Germline lookup yields CDR1 SGHTA and CDR2 FQGNSA. V lost 6 bases, J lost 4 bases, and 11 bases stayed unmatched. The CDR3 DNA is TGTGCCAGCAGTTCGTTAGCGGGAGCATCATCAGATACGCAGTATTTT. Amino acid sequence: CASSSLAGASSDTQYF.

V usage is TRBV7-8 and J usage is TRBJ1-6, with D uncertain. This CDR3 contains 13 residues. Germline CDR1 SGHVS, CDR2 FQNEAQ. Trimming removed 0 bases from V and 9 bases from J, with 6 bases in between. CDR3 region: CASSLARGSPLHF. CDR3 coding DNA: TGTGCCAGCAGCTTAGCTCGGGGTTCACCCCTCCACTTT.

The rearrangement joins TRBV7-8 to TRBJ2-5; D is possibly TRBD1 or TRBD2 (5 bases each). V shed 5 bases and J shed 1 base, with 8 bases lying between them. The V gene's germline CDR1 is SGHVS and CDR2 FQNEAQ. The CDR3 extends over 13 amino acids. CDR3 in amino acids: CASSRGPQETQYF. The CDR3 nucleotides read TGTGCCAGCAGCCGGGGACCCCAAGAGACCCAGTACTTC. The variable domain in full, with the rest retrieved from reference TRBV7-8 and TRBJ2-5, is GAGVSQSPRYKVAKRGQDVALRCDPISGHVSLFWYQQALGQGPEFLTYFQNEAQLDKSGLPSDRFFAERPEGSVSTLKIQRTQQEDSAVYLCASSRGPQETQYFGPGTRLLVL.

This clonotype was found a few times. The chain employs TRBV20-1 and TRBJ2-3; 10 bases match TRBD2. V was clipped by 7 bases and J by 0 bases; unmatched bases: 10. Germline assignment: CDR1 DFQATT and CDR2 SNEGSKA (reference sequence). The CDR3 covers 16 residues. The CDR3 protein is CSVLTSGFGSTDTQYF. Here the CDR3 DNA reads TGCAGTGTATTGACTAGCGGGTTCGGGAGCACAGATACGCAGTATTTT.

V gene TRBV6-5 combines with J gene TRBJ1-5; D is undetermined. CDR3 size: 13 residues. The germline CDR1 and CDR2 sequences are MNHEY and SVGAGI. Between the trimmed V and J ends, which lost 6 bases and 11 bases, there was a span of 17 bases. CDR3 DNA sequence: TGTGCCAGCAGCTCCAGTCCAGCAGCGGCCCAGCATTTT. Protein: CASSSSPAAAQHF.

The DNA of the CDR3 is TGTGCCAGCAGCTTGGTGGCGGGAGAGTACAATGAGCAGTTCTTC. Encoded protein: CASSLVAGEYNEQFF. This chain links TRBV5-5 with TRBJ2-1; 7 nucleotides line up with TRBD2. The CDR3 runs to 15 residues. V lost 0 bases, J lost 4 bases, and 4 bases stayed unmatched. Germline CDR1 SGHKS, CDR2 YYEKEE (reference sequence).

The rearrangement uses TRBV25-1 and TRBJ2-1; 12 nucleotides match TRBD2. CDR3 length: 18 amino acids. The germline CDR1 and CDR2 sequences are MGHDK and SYGVNS. With V trimmed by 0 bases and J by 3 bases, 6 bases remained unmatched. The CDR3 DNA follows: TGTGCCAGCAGTGAATATGGGGCTAGCGGGAGGGGCTACAATGAGCAGTTCTTC. Protein: CASSEYGASGRGYNEQFF.

This clonotype has only a few counts. CDR3 DNA sequence: TGTGCCAGCAGCGCAGACAGATTAGCTAACTATGGCTACACCTTC. Protein product: CASSADRLANYGYTF. The gene calls are TRBV27 and TRBJ1-2; D might be TRBD1 (5 bases). The CDR3 runs to 15 residues. Looked up from germline, CDR1 is MNHEY and CDR2 is SMNVEV (reference sequence). With 6 bases removed from V and 0 bases from J, the gap between germline ends came to 14 bases.

The chain is built from TRBV10-3 and TRBJ1-2, with D possibly being TRBD1 (5 bases). This CDR3 contains 13 residues. V was shortened by 4 bases and J by 2 bases, with 8 bases between the two germline ends. Germline V gene lookup returns CDR1 ENHRY and CDR2 SYGVKD. CDR3 in amino acids: CAISGGMNYGYTF. The CDR3 DNA sequence: TGTGCCATCAGTGGGGGGATGAACTATGGCTACACCTTC.

The chain couples TRBV7-9 to TRBJ2-7; D might be TRBD1 (6 bases). This CDR3 contains 16 residues. V was cut by 0 bases and J by 0 bases, with 12 bases left in between. In germline, CDR1 is SEHNR, CDR2 FQNEAQ (reference sequence). CDR3 loop: CASSLAGDTLSYEQYF. CDR3 bases: TGTGCCAGCAGCTTAGCCGGGGACACCCTCTCCTACGAGCAGTACTTC.

This clonotype came up a few times. The chain employs TRBV11-3 and TRBJ2-2; 7 bases align to TRBD2. Germline values: CDR1 SGHNT, CDR2 YENEEA. The CDR3 covers 14 residues. J gave up 4 bases and V 4 bases, and 3 bases lay outside the gene matches. The CDR3 protein is CASSSGGSTGELFF. CDR3 DNA: TGTGCCAGCAGCTCCGGGGGGTCCACCGGGGAGCTGTTTTTT.

The chain has TRBV13 and TRBJ2-3; the match to TRBD1 covers 11 bases. Trimming at V came to 5 bases and at J to 5 bases, leaving 6 bases not matched to a gene. CDR3 size: 15 residues. Germline V lookup: CDR1 PRHDT, CDR2 FYEKMQ (reference sequence). As DNA, the CDR3 is TGTGCCAGCAGCCCGGACAGGGGGCGTGGAGATACGCAGTATTTT. It translates to CASSPDRGRGDTQYF.

The chain employs TRBV2 and TRBJ1-5, with TRBD1 as a possible D gene (6 bases). Germline-derived CDR1 and CDR2 are SNHLY and FYNNEI. V was shortened by 4 bases and J by 1 base, with 23 bases between the two germline ends. This CDR3 has 19 residues. The CDR3 is CASSGTGDTAFRSNQPQHF. The CDR3 DNA reads TGTGCCAGCAGTGGAACTGGGGACACCGCCTTCCGAAGCAATCAGCCCCAGCATTTT.

A few counts support this clonotype. This sequence joins TRBV12-3 or TRBV12-4 and TRBJ1-6; perhaps TRBD1 as D (5 bases). V lost 6 bases and J lost 4, with 10 bases in between. The CDR3 has 14 residues. The CDR3 here is CASRPDTYNSPLHF. The CDR3, as DNA: TGTGCCAGCAGACCGGACACGTATAATTCACCCCTCCACTTT.

With regard to this clonotype: Given a much more abundant clone one base away, this may be a read error. The rearrangement joins TRBV20-1 to TRBJ2-1, with D possibly being TRBD1 or TRBD2 (5 bases each). V was trimmed by 6 bases and J by 0 bases, leaving 12 bases between them. There are 14 residues in the CDR3. Germline values: CDR1 DFQATT, CDR2 SNEGSKA (reference sequence). The CDR3 DNA reads as TGCAGTGCCCCTGGGGGTGACTCCTACAATGAGCAGTTCTTC. It specifies CSAPGGDSYNEQFF.